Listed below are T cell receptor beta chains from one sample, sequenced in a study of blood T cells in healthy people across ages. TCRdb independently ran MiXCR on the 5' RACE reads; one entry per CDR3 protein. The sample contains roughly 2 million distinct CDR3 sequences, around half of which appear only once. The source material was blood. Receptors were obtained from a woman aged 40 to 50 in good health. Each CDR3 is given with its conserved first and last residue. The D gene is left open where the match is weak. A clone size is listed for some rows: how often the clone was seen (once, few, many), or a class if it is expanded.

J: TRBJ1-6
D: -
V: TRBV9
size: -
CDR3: CASGDHTANSPLHF
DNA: TGTGCCAGCGGAGACCACACAGCGAATTCACCCCTCCACTTT

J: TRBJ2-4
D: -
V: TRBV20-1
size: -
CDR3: CSARASGTNKNIQYF
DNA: TGCAGTGCTAGAGCCTCCGGGACAAATAAAAACATTCAGTACTTC

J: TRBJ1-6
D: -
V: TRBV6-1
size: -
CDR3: CASTRVAGAVRDSPLHF
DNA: TGTGCCAGCACCAGAGTCGCGGGGGCCGTGAGGGATTCACCCCTCCACTTT

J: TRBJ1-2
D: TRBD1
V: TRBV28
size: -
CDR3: CASSPWGQGYNYGYTF
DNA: TGTGCCAGCAGTCCCTGGGGACAGGGATATAACTATGGCTACACCTTC

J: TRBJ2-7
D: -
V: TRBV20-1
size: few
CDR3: CSARVTGLGEQYF
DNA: TGCAGTGCTAGAGTAACAGGGCTGGGGGAGCAGTACTTC

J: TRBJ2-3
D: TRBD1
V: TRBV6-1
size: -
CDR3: CASSADRVNTDTQYF
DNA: TGTGCCAGCAGTGCGGACAGGGTTAACACAGATACGCAGTATTTT

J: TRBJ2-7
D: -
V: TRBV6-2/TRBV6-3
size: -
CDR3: CASSYPHSFSYEQYF
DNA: TGTGCCAGCAGTTACCCCCACAGCTTCTCCTACGAGCAGTACTTC

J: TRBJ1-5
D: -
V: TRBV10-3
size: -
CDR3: CAISGEAGRENQPQHF
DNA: TGTGCCATCAGTGGAGAGGCGGGCAGGGAGAATCAGCCCCAGCATTTT

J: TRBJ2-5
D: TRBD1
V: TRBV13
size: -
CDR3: CASSRRQGVQETQYF
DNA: TGTGCCAGCAGCCGCCGACAGGGCGTCCAAGAGACCCAGTACTTC

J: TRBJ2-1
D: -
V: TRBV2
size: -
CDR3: CASSEGQASYNEQFF
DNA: TGTGCCAGCAGTGAAGGGCAGGCCTCCTACAATGAGCAGTTCTTC

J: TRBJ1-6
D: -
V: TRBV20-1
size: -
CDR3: CSARGDGQLRSPLHF
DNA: TGCAGTGCTAGGGGTGATGGACAGCTTAGATCACCCCTCCACTTT

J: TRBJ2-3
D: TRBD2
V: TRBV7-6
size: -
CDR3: CASSLAAGGLAGPDTQYF
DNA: TGTGCCAGCAGCTTAGCTGCGGGAGGACTAGCCGGTCCAGATACGCAGTATTTT

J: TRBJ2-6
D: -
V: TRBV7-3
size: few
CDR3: CASSLKGGPGANVLTF
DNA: TGTGCCAGCAGCTTAAAAGGGGGACCTGGGGCCAACGTCCTGACTTTC

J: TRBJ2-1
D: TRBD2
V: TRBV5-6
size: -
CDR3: CASSLFSGGGNEQFF
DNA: TGTGCCAGCAGCTTATTCAGCGGGGGTGGCAATGAGCAGTTCTTC